This entry features one TCR beta chain sequence. This sample stems from a study of blood T cells in healthy people across ages. The V end was cut by 3 bases, the J end by 5 bases, with 13 bases between. CDR3 size: 14 residues. The use of a sample-barcoded 5' primer and a J-beta primer mix characterized a second PCR of about 7 to 12 cycles. Individual samples furnished no less than 3 million CDR3-containing paired-end reads apiece. MiXCR, run by TCRdb on the 5' RACE reads, gives a single entry per CDR3 protein. The sample has around 400,000 distinct CDR3 sequences, about half seen once. This TCR came from a man between 60 and 75 years old in good health. V usage is TRBV12-3 or TRBV12-4 and J usage is TRBJ2-5, with D possibly TRBD2 on 6 matching bases. The specimen sequenced was blood. The CDR3: CASSLRRRDETQYF. CDR3 coding DNA: TGTGCCAGCAGTTTGAGGCGGCGGGATGAGACCCAGTACTTC.